The text below deals with one T cell receptor (beta chain). The same CDR3 can be traced to other DNA sequences in this sample. Only in-frame clones appear in the TCRdb table, and some are missing; sequencing was by immunoSEQ multiplex PCR. This table holds around 500,000 clones, 79% found once. The record originates from a study of shared clonotypes between healthy human individuals. The germline gives CDR1 SGHRS, CDR2 YFSETQ. V lost 0 bases, J lost 3 bases, and 6 bases lay in between. This CDR3 spans 13 amino acids. The receptor was isolated from a middle-aged woman in good health. Some clones in this sample may be carry-over from other donors' samples. The sequenced sample was PBMCs. This rearrangement joins TRBV5-1 to TRBJ2-5; maybe TRBD1 (5 bases). The CDR3 DNA follows: TGCGCCAGCAGCTTGGTAGGGGAAGAGACCCAGTACTTC. The encoded protein is CASSLVGEETQYF.